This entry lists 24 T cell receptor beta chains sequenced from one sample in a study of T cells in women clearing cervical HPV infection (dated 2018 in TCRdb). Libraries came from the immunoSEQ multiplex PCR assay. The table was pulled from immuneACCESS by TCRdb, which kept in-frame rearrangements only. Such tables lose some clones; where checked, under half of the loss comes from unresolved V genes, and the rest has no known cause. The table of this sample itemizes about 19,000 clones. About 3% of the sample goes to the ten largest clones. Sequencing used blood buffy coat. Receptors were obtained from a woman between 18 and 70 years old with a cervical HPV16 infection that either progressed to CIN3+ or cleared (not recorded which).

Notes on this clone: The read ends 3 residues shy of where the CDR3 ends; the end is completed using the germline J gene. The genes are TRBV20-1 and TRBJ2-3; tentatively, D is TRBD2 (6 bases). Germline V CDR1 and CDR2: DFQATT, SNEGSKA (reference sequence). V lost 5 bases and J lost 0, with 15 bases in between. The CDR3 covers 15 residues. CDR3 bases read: TGCAGTGCTGGCGGGAATATCCTAAGCACAGATACG. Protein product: CSAGGNILSTDT. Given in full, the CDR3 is CSAGGNILSTDTQYF.

CDR3 residues: CASSWRSGTGDEQFF. CDR3 DNA (partial): TGTGCCAGCAGCTGGAGATCCGGGACAGGGGATGAG. This sequence joins TRBV5-5 and TRBJ2-1, with 10 bases aligning to TRBD1. The DNA ends 3 residues before the CDR3 does, and the rest of the CDR3 is filled in from the germline J gene. CDR1 and CDR2 from the germline V gene are SGHKS and YYEKEE (reference sequence). With V trimmed by 3 bases and J by 8 bases, 8 bases remained unmatched. This CDR3 has 15 amino acids.

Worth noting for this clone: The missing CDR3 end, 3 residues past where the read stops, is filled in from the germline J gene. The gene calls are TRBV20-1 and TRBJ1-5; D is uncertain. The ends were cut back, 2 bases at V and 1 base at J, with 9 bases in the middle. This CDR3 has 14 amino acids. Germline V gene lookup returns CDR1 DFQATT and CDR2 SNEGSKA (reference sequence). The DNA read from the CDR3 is TGCAGTGCTAGACTCGCGAGAAGCAATCAGCCC. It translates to CSARLARSNQP. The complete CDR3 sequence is CSARLARSNQPQHF.

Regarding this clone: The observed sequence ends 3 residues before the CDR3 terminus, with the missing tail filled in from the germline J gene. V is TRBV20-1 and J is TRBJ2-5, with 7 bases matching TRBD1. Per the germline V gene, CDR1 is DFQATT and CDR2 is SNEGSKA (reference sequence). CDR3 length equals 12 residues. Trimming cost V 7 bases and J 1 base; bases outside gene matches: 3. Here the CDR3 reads CSVDRVQETQYF. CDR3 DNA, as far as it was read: TGCAGTGTTGACAGGGTCCAAGAGACC.

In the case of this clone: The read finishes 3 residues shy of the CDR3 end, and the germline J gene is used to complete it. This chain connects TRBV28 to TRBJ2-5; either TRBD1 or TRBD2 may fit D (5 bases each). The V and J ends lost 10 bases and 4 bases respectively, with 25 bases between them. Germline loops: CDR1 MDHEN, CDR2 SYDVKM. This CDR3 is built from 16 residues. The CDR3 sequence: CATRKGLRGRAETQYF. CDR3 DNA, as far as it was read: TGTGCCACCAGAAAGGGGTTGAGGGGTCGGGCAGAGACC.

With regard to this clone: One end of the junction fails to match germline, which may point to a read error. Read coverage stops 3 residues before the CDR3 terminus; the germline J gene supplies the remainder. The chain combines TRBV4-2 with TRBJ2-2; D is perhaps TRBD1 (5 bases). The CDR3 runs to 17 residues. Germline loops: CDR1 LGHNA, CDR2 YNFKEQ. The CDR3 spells CASSQDQDKTNTGELFF. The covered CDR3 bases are TGCGCCAGCAGCCAAGATCAGGACAAGACGAACACCGGGGAG.

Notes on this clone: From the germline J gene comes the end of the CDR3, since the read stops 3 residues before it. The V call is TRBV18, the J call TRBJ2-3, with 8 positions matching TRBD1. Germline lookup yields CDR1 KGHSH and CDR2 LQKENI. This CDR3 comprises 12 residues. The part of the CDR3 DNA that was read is TGTGCCAGCTCCCTGGACAGGGACGCG. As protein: CASSLDRDA. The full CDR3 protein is CASSLDRDAQYF.

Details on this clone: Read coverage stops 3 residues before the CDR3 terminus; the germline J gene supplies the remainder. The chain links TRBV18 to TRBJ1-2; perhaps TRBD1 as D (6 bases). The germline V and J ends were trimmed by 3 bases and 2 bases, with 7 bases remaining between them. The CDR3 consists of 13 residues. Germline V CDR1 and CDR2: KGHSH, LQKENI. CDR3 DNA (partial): TGTGCCAGCTCACCGGACAGAAACTATGGC. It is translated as CASSPDRNYG. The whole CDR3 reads CASSPDRNYGYTF.

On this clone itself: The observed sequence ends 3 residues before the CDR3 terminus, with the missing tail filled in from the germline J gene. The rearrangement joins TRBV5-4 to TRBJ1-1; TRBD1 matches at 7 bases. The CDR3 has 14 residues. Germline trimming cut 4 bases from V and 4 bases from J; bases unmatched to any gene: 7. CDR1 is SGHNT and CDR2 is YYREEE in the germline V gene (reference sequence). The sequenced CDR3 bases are TGTGCCAGCAGCCTAAGACAGGGAACCACTGAA. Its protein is CASSLRQGTTE. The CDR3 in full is CASSLRQGTTEAFF.

The covered CDR3 bases are TGTGCCAGCAGTATACAAGGACAGGGTGATTGGATTGAA. As protein: CASSIQGQGDWIE. The whole CDR3 sequence reads CASSIQGQGDWIEAFF. The V gene is TRBV6-2 or TRBV6-3, the J gene TRBJ1-1; the match to TRBD1 covers 8 bases. The read ends 3 residues shy of where the CDR3 ends; the end is completed using the germline J gene. Trimming removed 5 bases from V and 7 bases from J; junction bases left unmatched: 15. Germline CDR1 reads MNHEY; CDR2 reads SVGEGT. The CDR3 sequence is 16 residues long.

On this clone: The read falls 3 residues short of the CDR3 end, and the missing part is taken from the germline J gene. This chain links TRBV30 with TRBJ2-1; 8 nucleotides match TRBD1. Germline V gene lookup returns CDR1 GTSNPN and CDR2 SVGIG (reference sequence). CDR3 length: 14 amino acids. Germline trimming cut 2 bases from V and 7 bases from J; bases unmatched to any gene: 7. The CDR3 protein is CAWSIQGVKNEQFF. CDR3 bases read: TGTGCCTGGAGTATACAGGGGGTAAAGAATGAG.

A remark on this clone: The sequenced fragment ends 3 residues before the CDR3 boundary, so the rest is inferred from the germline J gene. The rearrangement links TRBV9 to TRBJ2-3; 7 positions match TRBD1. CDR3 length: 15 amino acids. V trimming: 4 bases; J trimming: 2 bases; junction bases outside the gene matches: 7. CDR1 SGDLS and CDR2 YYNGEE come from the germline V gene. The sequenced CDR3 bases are TGTGCCAGCAGCCCTTGGACAGGAAACACAGATACG. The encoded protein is CASSPWTGNTDT. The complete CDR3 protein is CASSPWTGNTDTQYF.

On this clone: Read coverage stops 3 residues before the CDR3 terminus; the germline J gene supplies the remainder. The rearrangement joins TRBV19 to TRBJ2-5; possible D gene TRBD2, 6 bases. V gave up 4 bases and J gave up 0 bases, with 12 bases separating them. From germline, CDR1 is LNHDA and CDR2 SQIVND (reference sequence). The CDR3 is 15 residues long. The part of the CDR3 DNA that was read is TGTGCCAGTAGTAAGTACCGGGACTACCAAGAGACC. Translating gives CASSKYRDYQET. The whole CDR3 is CASSKYRDYQETQYF.

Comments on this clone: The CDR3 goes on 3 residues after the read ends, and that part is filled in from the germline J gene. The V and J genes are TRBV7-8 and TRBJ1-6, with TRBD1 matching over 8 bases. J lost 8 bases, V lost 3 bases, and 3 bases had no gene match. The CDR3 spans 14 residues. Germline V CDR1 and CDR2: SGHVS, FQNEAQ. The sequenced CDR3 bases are TGTGCCAGCAGCTTGACAGGGGACGATTCACCC. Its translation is CASSLTGDDSP. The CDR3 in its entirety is CASSLTGDDSPLHF. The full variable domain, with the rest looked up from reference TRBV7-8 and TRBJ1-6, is GAGVSQSPRYKVAKRGQDVALRCDPISGHVSLFWYQQALGQGPEFLTYFQNEAQLDKSGLPSDRFFAERPEGSVSTLKIQRTQQEDSAVYLCASSLTGDDSPLHFGNGTRLTVT.

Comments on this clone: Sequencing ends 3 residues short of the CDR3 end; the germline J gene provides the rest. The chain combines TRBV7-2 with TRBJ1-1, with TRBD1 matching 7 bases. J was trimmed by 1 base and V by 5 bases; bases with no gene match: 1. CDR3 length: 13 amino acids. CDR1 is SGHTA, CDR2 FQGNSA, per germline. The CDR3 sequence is CASSRDRNTEAFF. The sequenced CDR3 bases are TGTGCCAGCAGCAGGGACAGGAACACTGAA.

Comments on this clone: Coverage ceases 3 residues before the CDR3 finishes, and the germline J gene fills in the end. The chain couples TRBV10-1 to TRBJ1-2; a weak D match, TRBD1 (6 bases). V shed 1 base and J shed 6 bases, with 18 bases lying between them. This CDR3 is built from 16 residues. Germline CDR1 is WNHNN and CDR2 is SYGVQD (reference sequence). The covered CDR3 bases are TGCGCCAGCAGTGAGTTTGTCGGCAGGGGCACGGATGGC. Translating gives CASSEFVGRGTDG. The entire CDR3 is CASSEFVGRGTDGYTF.

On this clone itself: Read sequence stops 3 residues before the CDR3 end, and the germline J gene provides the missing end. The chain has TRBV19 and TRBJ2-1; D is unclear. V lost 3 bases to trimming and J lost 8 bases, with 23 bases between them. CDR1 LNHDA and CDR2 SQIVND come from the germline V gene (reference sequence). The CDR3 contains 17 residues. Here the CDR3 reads CASSITSAAPSSDEQFF. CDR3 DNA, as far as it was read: TGTGCCAGTAGTATCACCTCGGCAGCCCCTTCAAGCGATGAG.

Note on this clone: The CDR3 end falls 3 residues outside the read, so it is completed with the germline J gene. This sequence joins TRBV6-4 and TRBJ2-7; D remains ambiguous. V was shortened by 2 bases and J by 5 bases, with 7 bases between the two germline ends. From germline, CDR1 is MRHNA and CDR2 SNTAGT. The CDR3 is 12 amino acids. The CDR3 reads CASSDRLHEQYF. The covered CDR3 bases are TGTGCCAGCAGTGACAGACTCCACGAG.

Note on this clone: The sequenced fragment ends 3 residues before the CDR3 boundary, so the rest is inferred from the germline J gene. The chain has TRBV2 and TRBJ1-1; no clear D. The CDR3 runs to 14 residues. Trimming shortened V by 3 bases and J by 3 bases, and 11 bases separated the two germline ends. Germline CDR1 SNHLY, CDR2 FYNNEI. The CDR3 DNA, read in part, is TGTGCCAGCAGTGACGGATTGAGGGACACTGAA. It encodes CASSDGLRDTE. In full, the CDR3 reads CASSDGLRDTEAFF. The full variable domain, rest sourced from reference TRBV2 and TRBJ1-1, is EPEVTQTPSHQVTQMGQEVILRCVPISNHLYFYWYRQILGQKVEFLVSFYNNEISEKSEIFDDQFSVERPDGSNFTLKIRSTKLEDSAMYFCASSDGLRDTEAFFGQGTRLTVV.

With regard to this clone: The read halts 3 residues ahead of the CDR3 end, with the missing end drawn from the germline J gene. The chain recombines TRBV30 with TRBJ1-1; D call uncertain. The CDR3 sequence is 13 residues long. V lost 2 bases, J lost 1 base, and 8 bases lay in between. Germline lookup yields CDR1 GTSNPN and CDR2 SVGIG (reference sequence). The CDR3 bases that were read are TGTGCCTGGAGTCCACAAACGAACACTGAA. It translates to CAWSPQTNTE. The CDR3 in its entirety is CAWSPQTNTEAFF.

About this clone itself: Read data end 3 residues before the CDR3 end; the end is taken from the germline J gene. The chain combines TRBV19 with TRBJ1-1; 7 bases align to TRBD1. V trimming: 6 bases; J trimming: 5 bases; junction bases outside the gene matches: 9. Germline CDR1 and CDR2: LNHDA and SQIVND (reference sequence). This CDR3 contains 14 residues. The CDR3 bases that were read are TGTGCCAGTAGGAGGGGGCCCAGTGGTACTGAA. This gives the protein CASRRGPSGTE. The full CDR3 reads CASRRGPSGTEAFF.

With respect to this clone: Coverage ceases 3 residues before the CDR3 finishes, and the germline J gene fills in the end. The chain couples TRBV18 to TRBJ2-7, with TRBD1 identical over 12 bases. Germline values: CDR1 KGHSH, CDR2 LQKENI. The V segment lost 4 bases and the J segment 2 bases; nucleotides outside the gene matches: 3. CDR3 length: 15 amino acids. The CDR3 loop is CASSQGTGGAYEQYF. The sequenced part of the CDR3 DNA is TGTGCCAGCTCACAGGGGACAGGGGGCGCCTACGAG.

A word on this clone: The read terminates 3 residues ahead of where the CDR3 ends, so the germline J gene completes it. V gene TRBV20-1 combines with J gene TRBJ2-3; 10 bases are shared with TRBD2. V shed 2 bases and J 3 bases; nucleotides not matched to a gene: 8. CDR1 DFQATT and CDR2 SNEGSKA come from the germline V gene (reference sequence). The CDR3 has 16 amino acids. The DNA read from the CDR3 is TGCAGTGCTAGAAGCGGGGGGGGACTAGCGACAGATACG. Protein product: CSARSGGGLATDT. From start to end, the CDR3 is CSARSGGGLATDTQYF.

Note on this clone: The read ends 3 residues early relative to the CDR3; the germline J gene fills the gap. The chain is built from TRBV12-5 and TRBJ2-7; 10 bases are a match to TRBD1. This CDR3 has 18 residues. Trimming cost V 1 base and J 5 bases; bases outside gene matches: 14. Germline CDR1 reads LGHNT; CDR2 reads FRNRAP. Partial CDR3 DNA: TGTGCTAGTGGTTTGGGCCTCAGCCCCGGGACAGGGGCTGACGAG. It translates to CASGLGLSPGTGADE. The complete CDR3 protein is CASGLGLSPGTGADEQYF.